This T cell receptor (beta chain) emerged from a study of blood T cell repertoires in COVID-19. Overall study context: The origin of the acute and convalescent COVID-19 samples was the United States, Italy and Spain. PBMCs, B-cell-depleted T cells, or T cells were the source of the cDNA or gDNA that made up the material.

Germline lookup yields CDR1 LGHNA and CDR2 YSLEER. V lost 1 base and J lost 0, with 7 bases in between. The CDR3 runs 15 residues. Clones were sequenced by immunoSEQ multiplex PCR, and TCRdb holds only the in-frame ones, with some missing. The sample has 65,000 or so clones, roughly 80% seen once. The rearrangement uses TRBV4-3 and TRBJ2-4; D unclear. The sequence came from a human donor in a cohort sampled during active COVID-19. Sequenced: peripheral blood. The CDR3 DNA reads as TGCGCCAGCAGCCAAGGAGGAGTAGCCAAAAACATTCAGTACTTC. This encodes CASSQGGVAKNIQYF.